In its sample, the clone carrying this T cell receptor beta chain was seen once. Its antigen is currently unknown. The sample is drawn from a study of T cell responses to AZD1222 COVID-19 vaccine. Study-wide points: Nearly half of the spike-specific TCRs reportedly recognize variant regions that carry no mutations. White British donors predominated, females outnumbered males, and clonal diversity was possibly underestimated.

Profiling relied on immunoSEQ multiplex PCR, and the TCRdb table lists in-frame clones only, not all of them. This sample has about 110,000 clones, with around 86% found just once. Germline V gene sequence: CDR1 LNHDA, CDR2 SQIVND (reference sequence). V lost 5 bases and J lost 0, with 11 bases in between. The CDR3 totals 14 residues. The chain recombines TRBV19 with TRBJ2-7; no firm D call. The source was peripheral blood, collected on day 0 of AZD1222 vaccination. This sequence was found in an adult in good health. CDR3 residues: CASSPARSSYEQYF. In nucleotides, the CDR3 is TGTGCCAGTAGTCCCGCAAGGAGCTCCTACGAGCAGTACTTC.